The present T cell receptor beta chain was sequenced within a study of T-cell reconstitution after alpha-beta-depleted transplantation in children (dated by TCRdb to about 2016). Looking at the study overall: Using TCR repertoire profiling, the study followed T-cell immune reconstitution in a quantitative way in children after TCRalphabeta/CD19-depleted allogeneic hematopoietic cell transplantation. General findings and caveats noted by the study authors: In some patients, the high TCRbeta diversity seen at day 60 was put down to recipient T cells and intrathymic progenitors that had survived conditioning. Apparently early alphabetaT-cell count recovery about two months after transplant reportedly relied on only several hundred rapidly expanded clones derived from non-depleted graft cells. Over the following months the frequencies of hyperexpanded clones went down, and after one year T-cell counts and TCRbeta diversity were mostly credited to newly produced T cells.

The library was obtained by PCR. Instrument used: Illumina HiSeq 2500. TCR libraries were prepared with molecular barcoding, using unique molecular identifiers to normalize TCRbeta repertoire quantification. The public reads were run again by TCRdb, first through fastp at Q25 and then through MiXCR, and only productive beta chains were kept. CDR3 protein duplicates are merged, each entry listing the most common genes and DNA. Across this sample there are around 300,000 distinct CDR3 sequences, with around a tenth seen only once. The ten largest clones take up around 7.6% of the sample. From the cysteine through the phenylalanine, the CDR3 covers 12 amino acids. The read is trimmed to its CDR3 DNA, 36 bases read in frame from base 1. V and J lose 6 bases and 1 base, and a span of 4 bases separates them. In its sample, this clonotype was seen many times. Which antigen it targets is not known. Per-nucleotide qualities are absent, and no much larger clonotype sits a single base away.

The sample's treatment or condition label, decoded: allogeneic hematopoietic cell transplantation with graft depleted of TCRalphabeta T cells and CD19 B cells. The children who served as transplant recipients had been given grafts of TCRalphabeta/CD19-depleted allogeneic hematopoietic cells. The receptor comes from a boy in the first two years of life with acute myeloid leukemia, due to receive a stem cell transplant. Recombination joined TRBV12-3 or TRBV12-4 with TRBJ1-5; no confident D gene assignment can be made. The specimen comprised PBMCs, sampled before TCRalphabeta/CD19-depleted stem cell transplant. For the CDR3, the sequence is CASSKSNQPQHF. The base sequence is TGTGCCAGCAGCAAAAGCAATCAGCCCCAGCATTTT.